The clone carrying this TCR beta chain was found many times. This record belongs to a study of Graves' ophthalmopathy and Graves' hyperthyroidism. Amplification from RNA transcripts yielded the TCR beta CDR3 regions. HTBI primers were used in a first-round RT-PCR, which preceded a second-round multiplex PCR. TCRdb analysed the multiplex PCR reads with MiXCR anew, one entry per CDR3 protein. Of a few hundred thousand distinct CDR3 sequences in the sample, roughly 21% were seen once. The CDR3 extends over 13 amino acids. CDR1 SGHAT and CDR2 FQNNGV come from the germline V gene. Trimming pared 2 bases from V and 1 base from J, leaving 5 bases between.

This receptor was taken from a woman between 50 and 59 years old with Graves' ophthalmopathy. The chain couples TRBV11-2 to TRBJ1-1, with D unresolved. Sequencing input: peripheral blood. Here the CDR3 reads CASSLKTNTEAFF. The DNA for the CDR3 is TGTGCCAGCAGCTTAAAGACGAACACTGAAGCTTTCTTT.